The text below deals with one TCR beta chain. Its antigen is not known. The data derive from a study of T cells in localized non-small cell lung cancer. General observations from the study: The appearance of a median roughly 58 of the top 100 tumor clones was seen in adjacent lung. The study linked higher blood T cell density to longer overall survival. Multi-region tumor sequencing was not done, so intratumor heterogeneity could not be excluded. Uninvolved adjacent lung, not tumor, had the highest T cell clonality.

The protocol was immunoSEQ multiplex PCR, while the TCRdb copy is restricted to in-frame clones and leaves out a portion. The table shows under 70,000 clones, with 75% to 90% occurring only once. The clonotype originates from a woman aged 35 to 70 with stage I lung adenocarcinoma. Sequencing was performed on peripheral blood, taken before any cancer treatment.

DNA of the CDR3: TGTGCCTGGAGGAAACAGACAGGGGTCCACTTCGTCTACACCTTC. It translates to CAWRKQTGVHFVYTF. The chain links TRBV30 to TRBJ1-2, with 8 bases lining up with TRBD1. V lost 3 bases, J lost 10 bases, and 16 bases stayed unmatched. The length of the CDR3 is 15 residues. In germline, CDR1 is GTSNPN, CDR2 SVGIG (reference sequence).